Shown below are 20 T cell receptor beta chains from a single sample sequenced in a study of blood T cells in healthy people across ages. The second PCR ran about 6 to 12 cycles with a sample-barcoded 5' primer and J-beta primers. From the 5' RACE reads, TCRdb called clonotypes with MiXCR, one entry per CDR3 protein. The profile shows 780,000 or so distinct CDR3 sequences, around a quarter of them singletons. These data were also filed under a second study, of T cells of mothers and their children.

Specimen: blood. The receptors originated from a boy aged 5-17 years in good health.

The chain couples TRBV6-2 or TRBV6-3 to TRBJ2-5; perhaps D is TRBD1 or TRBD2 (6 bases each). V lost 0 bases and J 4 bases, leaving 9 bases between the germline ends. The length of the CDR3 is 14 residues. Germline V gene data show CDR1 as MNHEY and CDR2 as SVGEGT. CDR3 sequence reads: CASSYSGGPETQYF. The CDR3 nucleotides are TGTGCCAGCAGTTACTCGGGGGGCCCAGAGACCCAGTACTTC.

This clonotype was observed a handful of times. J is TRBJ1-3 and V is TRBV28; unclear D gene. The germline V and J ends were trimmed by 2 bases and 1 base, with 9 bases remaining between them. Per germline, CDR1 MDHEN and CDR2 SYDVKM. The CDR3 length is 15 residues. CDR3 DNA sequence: TGTGCCAGCAGTTTAGATACGGCTTCTGGAAACACCATATATTTT. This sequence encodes CASSLDTASGNTIYF.

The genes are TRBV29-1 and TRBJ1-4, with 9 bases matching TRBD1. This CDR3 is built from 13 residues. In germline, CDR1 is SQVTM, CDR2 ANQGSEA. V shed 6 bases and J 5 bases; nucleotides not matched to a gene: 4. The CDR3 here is CSVTGGANEKLFF. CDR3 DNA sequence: TGCAGCGTAACAGGGGGCGCGAATGAAAAACTGTTTTTT.

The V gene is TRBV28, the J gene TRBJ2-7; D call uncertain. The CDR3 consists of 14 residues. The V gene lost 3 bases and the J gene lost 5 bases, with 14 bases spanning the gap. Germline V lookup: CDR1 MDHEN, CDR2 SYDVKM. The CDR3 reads CASSFPLSAHEQYF. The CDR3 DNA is TGTGCCAGCAGTTTCCCCCTAAGTGCCCACGAGCAGTACTTC.

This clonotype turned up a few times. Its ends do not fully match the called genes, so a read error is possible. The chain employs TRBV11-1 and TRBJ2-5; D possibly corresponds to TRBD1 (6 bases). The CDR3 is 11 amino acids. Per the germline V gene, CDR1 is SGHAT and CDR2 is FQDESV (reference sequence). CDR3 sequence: CASSSTGTGFF. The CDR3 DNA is TGTGCCAGCAGCTCAACAGGGACCGGGTTCTTC. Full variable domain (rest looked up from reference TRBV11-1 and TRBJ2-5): EAEVAQSPRYKITEKSQAVAFWCDPISGHATLYWYRQILGQGPELLVQFQDESVVDDSQLPKDRFSAERLKGVDSTLKIQPAELGDSAMYLCASSSTGTGFFGPGTRLLVL.

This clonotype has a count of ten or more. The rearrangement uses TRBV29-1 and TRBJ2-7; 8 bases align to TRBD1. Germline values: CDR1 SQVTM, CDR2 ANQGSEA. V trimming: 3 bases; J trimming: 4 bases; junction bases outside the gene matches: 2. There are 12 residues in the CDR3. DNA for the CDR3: TGCAGCGTTGAGGACAGGGTTTACGAGCAGTACTTC. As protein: CSVEDRVYEQYF.

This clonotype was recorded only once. CDR3 in amino acids: CASSRTGNSGETQYF. The CDR3 DNA reads TGTGCCAGCTCCCGGACAGGGAACAGTGGTGAGACCCAGTACTTC. The chain couples TRBV11-2 to TRBJ2-5; the match to TRBD1 covers 8 bases. With V trimmed by 8 bases and J by 5 bases, 13 bases remained unmatched. There are 15 residues in the CDR3. The V gene's germline CDR1 is SGHAT and CDR2 FQNNGV.

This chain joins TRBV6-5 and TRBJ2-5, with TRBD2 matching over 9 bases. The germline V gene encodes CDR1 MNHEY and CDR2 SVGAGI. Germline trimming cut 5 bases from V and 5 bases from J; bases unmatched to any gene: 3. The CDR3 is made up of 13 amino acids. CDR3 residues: CASSAGGPETQYF. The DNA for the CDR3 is TGTGCCAGCAGTGCGGGGGGGCCGGAGACCCAGTACTTC.

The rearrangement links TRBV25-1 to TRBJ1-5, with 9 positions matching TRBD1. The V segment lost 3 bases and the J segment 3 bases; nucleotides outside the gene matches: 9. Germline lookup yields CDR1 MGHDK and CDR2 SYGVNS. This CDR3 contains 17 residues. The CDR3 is CASSDHSTGGTNQPQHF. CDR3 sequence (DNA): TGTGCCAGCAGTGACCACTCGACAGGGGGTACCAATCAGCCCCAGCATTTT. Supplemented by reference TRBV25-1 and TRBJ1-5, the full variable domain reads EADIYQTPRYLVIGTGKKITLECSQTMGHDKMYWYQQDPGMELHLIHYSYGVNSTEKGDLSSESTVSRIRTEHFPLTLESARPSHTSQYLCASSDHSTGGTNQPQHFGDGTRLSIL.

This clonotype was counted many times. Here the CDR3 reads CASRPTGPNSGANVLTF. The CDR3 region has the DNA TGCGCCAGCAGGCCGACAGGGCCCAATTCTGGGGCCAACGTCCTGACTTTC. This sequence joins TRBV23-1 and TRBJ2-6; 7 bases align to TRBD1. TRBV23-1 is annotated as an ORF whose role is uncertain. With 6 bases clipped from V and 1 base from J, the junction kept 9 bases outside the gene matches. The CDR3 totals 17 residues.

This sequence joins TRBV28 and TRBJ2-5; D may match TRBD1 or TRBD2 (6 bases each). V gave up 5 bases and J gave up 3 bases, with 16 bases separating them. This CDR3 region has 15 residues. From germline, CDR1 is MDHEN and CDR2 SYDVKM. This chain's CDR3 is CASSGLGAGKETQYF. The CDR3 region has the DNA TGTGCCAGCAGTGGGCTGGGGGCGGGAAAAGAGACCCAGTACTTC.

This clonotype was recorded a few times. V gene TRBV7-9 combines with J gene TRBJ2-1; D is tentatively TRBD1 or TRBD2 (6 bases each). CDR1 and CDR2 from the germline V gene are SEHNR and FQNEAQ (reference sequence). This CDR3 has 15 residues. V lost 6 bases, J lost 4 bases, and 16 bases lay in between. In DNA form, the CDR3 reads TGTGCCAGCAGAGGAGGGGGGTCCCATTACAATGAGCAGTTCTTC. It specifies CASRGGGSHYNEQFF.

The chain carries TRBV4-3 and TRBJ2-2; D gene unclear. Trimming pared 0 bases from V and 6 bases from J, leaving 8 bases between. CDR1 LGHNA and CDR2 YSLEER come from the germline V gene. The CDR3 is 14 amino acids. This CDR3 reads CASSQDPSPGELFF. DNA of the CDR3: TGCGCCAGCAGCCAAGATCCCTCCCCCGGGGAGCTGTTTTTT.

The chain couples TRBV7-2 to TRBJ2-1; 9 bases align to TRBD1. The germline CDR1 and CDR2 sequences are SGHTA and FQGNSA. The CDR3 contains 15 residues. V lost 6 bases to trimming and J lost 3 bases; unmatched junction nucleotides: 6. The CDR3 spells CASRKGQGNYNEQFF. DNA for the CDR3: TGTGCCAGCAGGAAGGGACAGGGAAACTACAATGAGCAGTTCTTC.

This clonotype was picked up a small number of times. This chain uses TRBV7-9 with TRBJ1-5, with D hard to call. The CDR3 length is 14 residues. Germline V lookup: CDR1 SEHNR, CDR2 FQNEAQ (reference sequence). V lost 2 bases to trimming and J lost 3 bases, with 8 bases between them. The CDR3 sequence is CASSLSSVNQPQHF. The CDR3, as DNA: TGTGCCAGCAGCTTATCGTCAGTCAATCAGCCCCAGCATTTT.

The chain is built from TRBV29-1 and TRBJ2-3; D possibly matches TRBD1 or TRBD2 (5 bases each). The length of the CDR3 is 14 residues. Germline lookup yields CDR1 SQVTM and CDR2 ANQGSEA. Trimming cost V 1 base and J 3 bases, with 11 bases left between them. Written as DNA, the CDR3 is TGCAGCGTTGAAGGAGGGGCGATTACAGATACGCAGTATTTT. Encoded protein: CSVEGGAITDTQYF.

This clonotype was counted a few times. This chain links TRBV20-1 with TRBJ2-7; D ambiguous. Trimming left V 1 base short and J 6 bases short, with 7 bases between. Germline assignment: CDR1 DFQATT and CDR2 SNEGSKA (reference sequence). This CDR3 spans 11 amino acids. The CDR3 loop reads CSARGPGEQYF. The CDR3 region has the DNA TGCAGTGCTAGAGGCCCCGGCGAGCAGTACTTC.

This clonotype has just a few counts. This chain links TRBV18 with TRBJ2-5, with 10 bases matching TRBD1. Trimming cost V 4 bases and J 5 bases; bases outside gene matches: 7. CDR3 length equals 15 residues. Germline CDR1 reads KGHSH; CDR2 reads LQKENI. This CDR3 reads CASSRDRGREETQYF. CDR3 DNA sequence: TGTGCCAGCTCACGGGACAGGGGACGTGAGGAGACCCAGTACTTC. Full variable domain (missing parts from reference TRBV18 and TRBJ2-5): NAGVMQNPRHLVRRRGQEARLRCSPMKGHSHVYWYRQLPEEGLKFMVYLQKENIIDESGMPKERFSAEFPKEGPSILRIQQVVRGDSAAYFCASSRDRGREETQYFGPGTRLLVL.

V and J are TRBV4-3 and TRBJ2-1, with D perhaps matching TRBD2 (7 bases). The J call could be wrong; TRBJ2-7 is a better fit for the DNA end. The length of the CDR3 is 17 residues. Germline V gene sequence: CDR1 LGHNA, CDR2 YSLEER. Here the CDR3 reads CASSQEVGGAPTYEQYF. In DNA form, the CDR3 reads TGCGCCAGCAGCCAAGAAGTAGGGGGGGCGCCTACCTACGAGCAGTACTTC.

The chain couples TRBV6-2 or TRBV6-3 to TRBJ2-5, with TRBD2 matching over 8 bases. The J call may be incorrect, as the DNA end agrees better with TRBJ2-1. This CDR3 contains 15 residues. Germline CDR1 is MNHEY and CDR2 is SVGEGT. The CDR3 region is CASSIPGGAYNEQFF. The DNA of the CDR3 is TGTGCCAGCAGTATCCCCGGGGGGGCCTACAATGAGCAGTTCTTC.